Listed here are 30 T cell receptor beta chains from one sample, sequenced in a study of CD8 T cells in ankylosing spondylitis. In TCRdb, the 5' RACE reads were re-called with MiXCR into one record per CDR3 protein. The data contain about 160,000 distinct CDR3 sequences, roughly 10% of them seen just once; the ten biggest clones take up around 15%. Sequenced material: blood, either unsorted or a sorted T cell fraction (not recorded which). The receptors come from a female donor with ankylosing spondylitis or in good health (not recorded which).

This clonotype was observed a handful of times. The V gene is TRBV6-5, the J gene TRBJ2-3, with unresolved D. CDR3 size: 13 residues. The germline gives CDR1 MNHEY, CDR2 SVGAGI. The V end was cut by 4 bases, the J end by 6 bases, with 11 bases between. The CDR3: CASSSLNWDTQYF. The CDR3 DNA sequence: TGTGCCAGCAGTTCCCTGAATTGGGATACGCAGTATTTT.

This clonotype was seen a handful of times. The genes are TRBV28 and TRBJ2-1, with 8 positions matching TRBD2. From germline, CDR1 is MDHEN and CDR2 SYDVKM. The V and J ends lost 6 bases and 2 bases, in that order; junction bases with no gene match: 6. This CDR3 contains 15 residues. The CDR3 DNA is TGTGCCAGCAGACCGGGACTAGGACCCTACAATGAGCAGTTCTTC. It specifies CASRPGLGPYNEQFF.

Ten or more counts support this clonotype. The rearrangement links TRBV9 to TRBJ2-7; possible D gene TRBD1, 6 bases. Per germline, CDR1 SGDLS and CDR2 YYNGEE. CDR3 length equals 16 residues. Trimming pared 3 bases from V and 2 bases from J, leaving 18 bases between. The DNA for the CDR3 is TGTGCCAGCAGCGGGTTGGGTGGACAGTCTCCCTACGAGCAGTACTTC. Amino acid sequence: CASSGLGGQSPYEQYF.

The chain links TRBV30 to TRBJ2-2, with a possible D match to TRBD1 (5 bases). CDR1 and CDR2 (germline): GTSNPN, SVGIG (reference sequence). Trimming stripped 5 bases from V and 4 bases from J, with 14 bases between. This CDR3 region has 14 residues. The CDR3 is CAWFPVTGTGELFF. In DNA, the CDR3 is TGTGCCTGGTTTCCCGTAACAGGCACCGGGGAGCTGTTTTTT.

This clonotype was observed a few times. The genes are TRBV19 and TRBJ1-2; perhaps TRBD1 as D (5 bases). In germline, CDR1 is LNHDA, CDR2 SQIVND (reference sequence). This CDR3 contains 15 residues. The ends were cut back, 4 bases at V and 1 base at J, with 13 bases in the middle. The chain's CDR3 is CASSTTAAINYGYTF. CDR3 sequence (DNA): TGTGCCAGTAGTACGACAGCCGCTATTAACTATGGCTACACCTTC.

The chain links TRBV15 to TRBJ2-1, with D possibly TRBD2 on 6 matching bases. This CDR3 spans 16 amino acids. Deletions cut 8 bases from V and 8 bases from J, with 25 bases between. The germline V gene encodes CDR1 LNHNV and CDR2 YYDKDF (reference sequence). This chain's CDR3 is CATAGLASGDRDEQFF. The DNA for the CDR3 is TGTGCCACCGCGGGATTGGCGTCGGGGGATAGGGATGAGCAGTTCTTC.

The gene calls are TRBV27 and TRBJ2-2; no clear D. The V end was cut by 3 bases, the J end by 1 base, with 6 bases between. The CDR3 is made up of 14 amino acids. CDR1 is MNHEY and CDR2 is SMNVEV in the germline V gene (reference sequence). This CDR3 reads CASSFWENTGELFF. CDR3 nucleotide sequence: TGTGCCAGCAGTTTTTGGGAGAACACCGGGGAGCTGTTTTTT.

This clonotype was counted a few times. V is TRBV10-3 and J is TRBJ2-5, with 9 bases aligning to TRBD1. The V and J ends lost 3 bases and 3 bases, in that order; junction bases with no gene match: 5. CDR1 and CDR2 from the germline V gene are ENHRY and SYGVKD. This CDR3 region has 15 residues. CDR3 coding DNA: TGTGCCATCAGTGAAAAAGGGACAGGGAAAGAGACCCAGTACTTC. Protein product: CAISEKGTGKETQYF.

This clonotype was seen a handful of times. V is TRBV2 and J is TRBJ2-1, with D perhaps matching TRBD1 (8 bases). From germline, CDR1 is SNHLY and CDR2 FYNNEI. This CDR3 is built from 10 residues. Here the CDR3 DNA reads TGTGCTACAGGGGGGGATGAGCAGTTCTTC. Its translation is CATGGDEQFF.

This clonotype was recorded a few times. The chain uses TRBV6-1 and TRBJ2-3, with TRBD2 matching 11 bases. Germline lookup yields CDR1 MNHNS and CDR2 SASEGT. This CDR3 is built from 16 residues. Trimming at V came to 6 bases and at J to 2 bases, leaving 7 bases not matched to a gene. DNA for the CDR3: TGTGCCAGCAGCCCCGGGACTAGCGGACCCACAGATACGCAGTATTTT. The encoded protein is CASSPGTSGPTDTQYF.

On this clonotype: A much larger clone sits a single nucleotide away, making a read error possible. This is likely a read error, given that the CDR3 carries no conserved phenylalanine or tryptophan at its end. The chain links TRBV6-2 or TRBV6-3 to TRBJ2-5; 13 bases line up with TRBD2. The CDR3 length is 14 residues. With V trimmed by 8 bases and J by 5 bases, 5 bases remained unmatched. Germline V gene lookup returns CDR1 MNHEY and CDR2 SVGEGT. For the CDR3, the DNA is TGTGCCAGCGGACTAGCGGGAGATTTGGAGACCCAGTACTTA. Translated, it gives CASGLAGDLETQYL.

There are a few counts of this clonotype. The chain combines TRBV12-3 or TRBV12-4 with TRBJ2-1; 9 positions agree with TRBD2. Unmatched junction bases numbered 7, after V lost 3 bases and J lost 7 bases. This CDR3 is 15 amino acids long. CDR3 region: CASSFAGGGVNEQFF. CDR3 bases: TGTGCCAGCAGTTTCGCGGGAGGGGGGGTAAATGAGCAGTTCTTC.

This clonotype occurred many times. CDR3 DNA sequence: TGTGCCAGTACTGACACTGAAGCTTTCTTT. Protein sequence: CASTDTEAFF. The chain couples TRBV2 to TRBJ1-1; D gene unclear. Germline CDR1 and CDR2: SNHLY and FYNNEI. V shed 9 bases and J shed 3 bases, with 5 bases lying between them. The CDR3 covers 10 residues.

Many counts were recorded for this clonotype. The CDR3 loop is CASSHSDLDRASWEQYF. The DNA for the CDR3 is TGTGCCAGCAGCCACAGCGACCTTGACAGGGCAAGCTGGGAGCAGTACTTC. This sequence joins TRBV7-8 and TRBJ2-7; 7 nucleotides line up with TRBD1. V shed 5 bases and J 7 bases; nucleotides not matched to a gene: 20. Per germline, CDR1 SGHVS and CDR2 FQNEAQ. The length of the CDR3 is 17 residues.

On this clonotype: Likely a read error: the CDR3 ends without its conserved phenylalanine or tryptophan. The V call is TRBV20-1, the J call TRBJ2-1; D is unresolved. The germline CDR1 and CDR2 sequences are DFQATT and SNEGSKA (reference sequence). Between the trimmed V and J ends, which lost 5 bases and 8 bases, there was a span of 7 bases. This CDR3 has 10 amino acids. CDR3 nucleotides: TGCAGTGCTCCGACGGATGAGCAGTTCCTC. It yields the protein CSAPTDEQFL.

The rearrangement joins TRBV7-9 to TRBJ2-4; 7 bases are a match to TRBD2. This CDR3 has 14 residues. Germline-derived CDR1 and CDR2 are SEHNR and FQNEAQ (reference sequence). The J segment lost 7 bases and the V segment lost 4 bases, leaving 7 bases of the junction unmatched. CDR3 bases: TGTGCCAGCAGCTCCCGGGAGGAGCGGAACATTCAGTACTTC. This sequence encodes CASSSREERNIQYF.

This clonotype was seen more than once but under ten times. The rearrangement uses TRBV30 and TRBJ2-5; 8 bases are shared with TRBD2. V was pared by 0 bases and J by 5 bases, with 2 bases of the junction left unmatched. The germline V gene encodes CDR1 GTSNPN and CDR2 SVGIG (reference sequence). The CDR3 is made up of 13 amino acids. CDR3 sequence: CAWSVSGSETQYF. The CDR3 DNA reads as TGTGCCTGGAGTGTAAGCGGGAGTGAGACCCAGTACTTC.

This clonotype was seen ten or more times. The chain couples TRBV9 to TRBJ2-2; D is uncertain. Per the germline V gene, CDR1 is SGDLS and CDR2 is YYNGEE. The ends were cut back, 3 bases at V and 5 bases at J, with 20 bases in the middle. The CDR3 sequence is 17 residues long. CDR3 region: CASSGNPLWSRTGELFF. Here the CDR3 DNA reads TGTGCCAGCAGCGGCAACCCTCTCTGGTCGCGAACCGGGGAGCTGTTTTTT.

There are a few counts of this clonotype. The V and J genes are TRBV7-8 and TRBJ2-1; D possibly uses TRBD1 or TRBD2 (5 bases each). V shed 1 base and J shed 8 bases, with 18 bases lying between them. The germline V gene encodes CDR1 SGHVS and CDR2 FQNEAQ. The CDR3 length is 16 residues. The CDR3 bases are TGTGCCAGCAGCTTAGTAGGGGCGGGTCCCCTCGATGAGCAGTTCTTC. Protein sequence: CASSLVGAGPLDEQFF.

This clonotype was recorded at least ten times. V and J are TRBV29-1 and TRBJ2-1, with 9 bases fitting TRBD2. The junction had 3 bases not matched to a gene; V was cut back by 1 base and J by 5 bases. The CDR3 is 14 residues long. Germline lookup yields CDR1 SQVTM and CDR2 ANQGSEA. The CDR3 DNA follows: TGCAGCGTTGAAGGACTAGCGGCCAACAATGAGCAGTTCTTC. Translation: CSVEGLAANNEQFF.

The V gene is TRBV11-2, the J gene TRBJ2-1; 9 bases are shared with TRBD2. Unmatched junction bases numbered 9, after V lost 5 bases and J lost 1 base. Germline CDR1 and CDR2: SGHAT and FQNNGV. CDR3 size: 17 residues. The CDR3 DNA is TGTGCCAGCAGCGGCCTGGTAGCGGGGGTATCCTACAATGAGCAGTTCTTC. Protein: CASSGLVAGVSYNEQFF.

A few counts support this clonotype. The chain has TRBV3-1 and TRBJ2-4; D call uncertain. Trimming took 2 bases from V and 5 from J, leaving 7 bases between them. The germline gives CDR1 LGHDT, CDR2 YNNKEL (reference sequence). This CDR3 comprises 13 residues. CDR3 nucleotides: TGTGCCAGCAGCCAACAGCTAGAAAACATTCAGTACTTC. It encodes CASSQQLENIQYF.

The chain uses TRBV4-3 and TRBJ2-3, with 7 bases lining up with TRBD2. The germline CDR1 and CDR2 sequences are LGHNA and YSLEER. The CDR3 length is 16 residues. V shed 0 bases and J 4 bases; nucleotides not matched to a gene: 7. CDR3 DNA: TGCGCCAGCAGCCAAGAGGCAAGCGGGATATCAGATACGCAGTATTTT. Its translation: CASSQEASGISDTQYF.

The chain is built from TRBV30 and TRBJ2-1, with 9 bases identical to TRBD2. The trim removed 7 bases at V and 0 bases at J, leaving 4 bases unmatched. This CDR3 has 14 amino acids. The germline gives CDR1 GTSNPN, CDR2 SVGIG (reference sequence). The CDR3 coding sequence is TGTGCCTTCGATAGCGGGAGCTCCTACAATGAGCAGTTCTTC. Residues: CAFDSGSSYNEQFF.

Here the CDR3 reads CASSVRQDNQPQHF. CDR3 in DNA: TGTGCCAGCAGTGTGCGCCAGGACAATCAGCCCCAGCATTTT. This chain connects TRBV25-1 to TRBJ1-5; D call uncertain. There are 14 residues in the CDR3. Germline CDR1 is MGHDK and CDR2 is SYGVNS. Deletions cut 4 bases from V and 3 bases from J, with 10 bases between.

This clonotype turned up a few times. The chain joins TRBV21-1 to TRBJ2-5; whether TRBD1, the table's D call, matches the DNA was not checked. TRBV21-1 is a recognized pseudogene. This CDR3 region has 16 residues. The CDR3 here is CASSTHRGRGRETQYF. The CDR3 DNA is TGTGCCAGCAGCACTCACCGGGGGAGGGGGCGAGAGACCCAGTACTTC.

This clonotype was picked up many times. The chain employs TRBV12-3 or TRBV12-4 and TRBJ1-1; no firm D call. This CDR3 is 15 amino acids long. Trimming cost V 5 bases and J 1 base, with 14 bases left between them. The CDR3 DNA is TGTGCCAGCAGTCTCCTACCGGAGTGGAACACTGAAGCTTTCTTT. It translates to CASSLLPEWNTEAFF.

This clonotype was found a few times. This chain uses TRBV7-9 with TRBJ2-6; no firm D call. V was clipped by 8 bases and J by 4 bases, with 21 bases between them. The CDR3 loop spans 17 amino acids. Germline V CDR1 and CDR2: SEHNR, FQNEAQ (reference sequence). The CDR3 DNA is TGTGCCAGCTCCAGGTCCGGTCCGGCGCCCGGGGCCAACGTCCTGACTTTC. It encodes CASSRSGPAPGANVLTF.

This clonotype was detected ten times or more. Here the CDR3 DNA reads TGTGCCAGCAGTGCGTCGATTCTAGCGGGAGCCCATGAGCAGTTCTTC. The encoded protein is CASSASILAGAHEQFF. This chain joins TRBV2 and TRBJ2-1; 10 nucleotides line up with TRBD2. After removal of 4 bases from V and 8 bases from J, the junction contained 11 bases not matched to a gene. This CDR3 comprises 16 residues. Germline lookup yields CDR1 SNHLY and CDR2 FYNNEI. Full variable domain (outside the CDR3, taken from reference TRBV2 and TRBJ2-1): EPEVTQTPSHQVTQMGQEVILRCVPISNHLYFYWYRQILGQKVEFLVSFYNNEISEKSEIFDDQFSVERPDGSNFTLKIRSTKLEDSAMYFCASSASILAGAHEQFFGPGTRLTVL.

The DNA for the CDR3 is TGTGCCAGCAGCTCCCAACGCCAGCGGGAACGGTTCTTC. This gives the protein CASSSQRQRERFF. The chain links TRBV7-9 to TRBJ2-1, with TRBD2 matching over 7 bases. Germline-derived CDR1 and CDR2 are SEHNR and FQNEAQ (reference sequence). The CDR3 loop spans 13 amino acids. J was trimmed by 15 bases and V by 4 bases; bases with no gene match: 12.